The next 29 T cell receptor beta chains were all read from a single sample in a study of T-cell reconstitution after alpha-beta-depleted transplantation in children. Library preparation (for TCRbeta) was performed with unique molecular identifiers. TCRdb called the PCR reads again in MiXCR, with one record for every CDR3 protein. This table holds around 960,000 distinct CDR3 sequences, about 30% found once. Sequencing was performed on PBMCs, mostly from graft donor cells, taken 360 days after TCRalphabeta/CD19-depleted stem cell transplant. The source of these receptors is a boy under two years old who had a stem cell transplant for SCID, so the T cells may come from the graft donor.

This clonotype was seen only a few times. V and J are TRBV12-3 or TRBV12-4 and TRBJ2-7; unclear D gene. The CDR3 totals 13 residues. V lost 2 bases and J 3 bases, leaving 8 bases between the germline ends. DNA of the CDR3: TGTGCCAGCAGTTTACGCCCAGACTACGAGCAGTACTTC. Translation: CASSLRPDYEQYF.

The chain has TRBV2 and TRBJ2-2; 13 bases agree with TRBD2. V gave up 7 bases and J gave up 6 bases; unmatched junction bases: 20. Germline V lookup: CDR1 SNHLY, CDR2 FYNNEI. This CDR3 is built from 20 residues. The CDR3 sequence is CASTKWGPGLAGLVAGELFF. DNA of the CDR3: TGTGCCAGCACTAAATGGGGGCCGGGACTAGCGGGACTTGTCGCCGGGGAGCTGTTTTTT.

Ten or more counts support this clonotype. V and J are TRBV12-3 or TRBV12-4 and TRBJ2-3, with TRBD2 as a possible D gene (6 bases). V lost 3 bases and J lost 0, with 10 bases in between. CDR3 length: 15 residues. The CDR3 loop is CASSLHSGSTDTQYF. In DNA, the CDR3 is TGTGCCAGCAGTTTGCATAGCGGAAGCACAGATACGCAGTATTTT.

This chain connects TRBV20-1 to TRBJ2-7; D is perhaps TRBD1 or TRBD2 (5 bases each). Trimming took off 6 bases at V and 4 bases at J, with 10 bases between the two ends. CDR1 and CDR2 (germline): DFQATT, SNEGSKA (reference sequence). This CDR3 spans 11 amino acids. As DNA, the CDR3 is TGCAGTGCCCAAGAGGGGTACGAGCAGTACTTC. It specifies CSAQEGYEQYF.

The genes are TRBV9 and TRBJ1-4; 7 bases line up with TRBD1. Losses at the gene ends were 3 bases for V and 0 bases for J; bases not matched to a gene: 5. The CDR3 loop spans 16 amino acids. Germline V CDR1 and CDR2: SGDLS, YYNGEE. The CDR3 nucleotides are TGTGCCAGCAGCGCAAGAGGGGGCGCAACTAATGAAAAACTGTTTTTT. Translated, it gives CASSARGGATNEKLFF.

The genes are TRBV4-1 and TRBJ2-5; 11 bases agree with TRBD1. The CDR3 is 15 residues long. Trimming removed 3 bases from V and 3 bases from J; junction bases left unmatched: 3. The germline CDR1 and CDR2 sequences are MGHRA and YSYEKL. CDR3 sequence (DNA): TGCGCCAGCAGCCAGGGACAGGGGGTTGAAGAGACCCAGTACTTC. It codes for CASSQGQGVEETQYF.

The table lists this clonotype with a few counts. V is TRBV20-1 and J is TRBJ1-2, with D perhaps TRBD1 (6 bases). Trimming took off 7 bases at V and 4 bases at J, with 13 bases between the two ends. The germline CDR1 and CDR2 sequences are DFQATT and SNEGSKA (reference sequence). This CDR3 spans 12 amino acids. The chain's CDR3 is CSGTGKGYGYTF. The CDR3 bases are TGCAGTGGAACAGGGAAGGGCTATGGCTACACCTTC.

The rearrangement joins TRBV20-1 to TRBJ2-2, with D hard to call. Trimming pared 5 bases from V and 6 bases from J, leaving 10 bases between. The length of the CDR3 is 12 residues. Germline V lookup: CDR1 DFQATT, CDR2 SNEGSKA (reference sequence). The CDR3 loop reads CSAHTSPGELFF. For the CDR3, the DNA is TGCAGTGCTCATACCTCGCCCGGGGAGCTGTTTTTT.

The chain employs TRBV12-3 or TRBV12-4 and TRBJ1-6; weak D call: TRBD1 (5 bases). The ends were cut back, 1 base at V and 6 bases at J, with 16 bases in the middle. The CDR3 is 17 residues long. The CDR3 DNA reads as TGTGCCAGCAGTTTAGATTCGGGGCGCCCGTCTAATTCACCCCTCCACTTT. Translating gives CASSLDSGRPSNSPLHF.

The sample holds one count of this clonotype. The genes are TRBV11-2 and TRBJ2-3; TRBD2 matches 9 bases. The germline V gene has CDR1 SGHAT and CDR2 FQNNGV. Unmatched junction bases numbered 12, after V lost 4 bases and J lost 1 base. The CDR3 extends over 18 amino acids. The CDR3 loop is CASSSHGRGGERTDTQYF. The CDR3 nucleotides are TGTGCCAGCAGCTCCCACGGGCGGGGGGGCGAACGCACAGATACGCAGTATTTT.

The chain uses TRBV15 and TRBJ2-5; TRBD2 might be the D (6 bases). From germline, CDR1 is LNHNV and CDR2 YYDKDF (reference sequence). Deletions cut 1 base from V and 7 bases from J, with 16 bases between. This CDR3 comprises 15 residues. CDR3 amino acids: CATSRATRTSVTQYF. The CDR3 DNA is TGTGCCACCAGCAGAGCGACTAGGACATCCGTGACCCAGTACTTC.

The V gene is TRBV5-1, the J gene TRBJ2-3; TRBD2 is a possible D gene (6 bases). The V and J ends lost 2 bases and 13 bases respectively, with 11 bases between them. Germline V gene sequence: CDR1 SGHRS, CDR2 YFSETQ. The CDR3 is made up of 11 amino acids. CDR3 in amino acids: CASSFHGEEYF. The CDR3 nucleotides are TGCGCCAGCAGCTTCCACGGGGAGGAGTATTTT. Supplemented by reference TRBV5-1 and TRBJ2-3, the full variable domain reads KAGVTQTPRYLIKTRGQQVTLSCSPISGHRSVSWYQQTPGQGLQFLFEYFSETQRNKGNFPGRFSGRQFSNSRSEMNVSTLELGDSALYLCASSFHGEEYFGPGTRLTVL.

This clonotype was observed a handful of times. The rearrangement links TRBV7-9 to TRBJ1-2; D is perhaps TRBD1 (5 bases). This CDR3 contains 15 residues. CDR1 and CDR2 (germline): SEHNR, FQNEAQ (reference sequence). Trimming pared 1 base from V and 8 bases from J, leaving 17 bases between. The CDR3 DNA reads TGTGCCAGCAGCTTAGGCCCCGACTACCGGGGCGGCTACACCTTC. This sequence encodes CASSLGPDYRGGYTF.

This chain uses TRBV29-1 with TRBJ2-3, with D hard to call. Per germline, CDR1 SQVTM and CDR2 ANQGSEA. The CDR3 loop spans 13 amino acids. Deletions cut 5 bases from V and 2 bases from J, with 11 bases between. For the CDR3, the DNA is TGCAGCGTTTCTGTCCTCCTCACAGATACGCAGTATTTT. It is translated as CSVSVLLTDTQYF.

The CDR3 DNA follows: TGTGCCAGCAGTCGACTAGCGGGGAATTCCTACAATGAGCAGTTCTTC. The encoded protein is CASSRLAGNSYNEQFF. The V and J genes are TRBV6-1 and TRBJ2-1, with 11 positions matching TRBD2. The V gene end was trimmed by 5 bases and the J gene end by 1 base; junction bases not matched to a gene: 4. CDR1 and CDR2 (germline): MNHNS, SASEGT. The length of the CDR3 is 16 residues.

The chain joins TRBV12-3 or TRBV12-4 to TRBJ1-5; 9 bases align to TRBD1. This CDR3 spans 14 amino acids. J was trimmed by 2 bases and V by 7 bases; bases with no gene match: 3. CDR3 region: CASIGDRGNQPQHF. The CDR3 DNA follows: TGTGCCAGCATCGGGGACAGGGGCAATCAGCCCCAGCATTTT.

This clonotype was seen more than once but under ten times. The CDR3 loop reads CASSQVNPSWDRKGIKLNTEAFF. As DNA, the CDR3 is TGCGCCAGCAGCCAAGTCAATCCGTCTTGGGACAGGAAGGGTATTAAATTGAACACTGAAGCTTTCTTT. This chain links TRBV4-3 with TRBJ1-1; 8 bases line up with TRBD1. After removal of 1 base from V and 0 bases from J, the junction contained 25 bases not matched to a gene. Germline CDR1 reads LGHNA; CDR2 reads YSLEER. This CDR3 has 23 amino acids.

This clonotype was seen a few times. In nucleotides, the CDR3 is TGTGCCAGCGTCAACAGGGGCAGCTCCTATAATTCACCCCTCCACTTT. Its translation is CASVNRGSSYNSPLHF. The chain combines TRBV6-5 with TRBJ1-6, with TRBD1 identical over 7 bases. V was clipped by 8 bases and J by 0 bases; unmatched bases: 7. CDR1 and CDR2 (germline): MNHEY, SVGAGI. CDR3 length: 16 amino acids.

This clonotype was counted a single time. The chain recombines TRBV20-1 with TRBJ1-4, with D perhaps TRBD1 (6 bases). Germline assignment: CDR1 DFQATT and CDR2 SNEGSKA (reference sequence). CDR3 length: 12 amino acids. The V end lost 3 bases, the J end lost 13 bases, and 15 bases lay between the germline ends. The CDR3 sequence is CSARPGDSGLFF. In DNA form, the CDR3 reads TGCAGTGCTAGGCCAGGGGACTCGGGACTGTTTTTT.

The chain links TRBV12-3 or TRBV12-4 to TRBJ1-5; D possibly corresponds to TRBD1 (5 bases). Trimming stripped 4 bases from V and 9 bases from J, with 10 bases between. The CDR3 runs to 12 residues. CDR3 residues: CASSSGGLPQHF. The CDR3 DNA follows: TGTGCCAGCAGTTCGGGGGGTCTGCCCCAGCATTTT.

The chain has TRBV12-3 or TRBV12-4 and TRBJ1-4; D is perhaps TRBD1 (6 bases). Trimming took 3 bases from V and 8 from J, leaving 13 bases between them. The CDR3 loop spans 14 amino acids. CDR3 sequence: CASSFARRGEKLFF. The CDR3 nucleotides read TGTGCCAGCAGTTTCGCCCGCAGGGGCGAAAAACTGTTTTTT.

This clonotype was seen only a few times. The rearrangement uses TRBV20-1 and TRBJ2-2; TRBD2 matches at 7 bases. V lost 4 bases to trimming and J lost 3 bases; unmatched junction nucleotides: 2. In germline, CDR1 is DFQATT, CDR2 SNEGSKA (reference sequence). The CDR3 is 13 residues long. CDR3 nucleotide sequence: TGCAGTGCTAAGCGGGATTACACCGGGGAGCTGTTTTTT. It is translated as CSAKRDYTGELFF.

This chain's CDR3 is CASSFAAGGRNEQFF. The DNA for the CDR3 is TGTGCCAGCAGTTTTGCAGCGGGGGGGCGCAATGAGCAGTTCTTC. This chain connects TRBV12-3 or TRBV12-4 to TRBJ2-1, with 10 bases lining up with TRBD2. CDR3 length: 15 amino acids. V lost 3 bases and J lost 6; bases outside the gene matches: 5.

CDR3 DNA: TGTGCCAGCAGCTTCGGGACAGGGGGTGCATTAGAGCAGTACTTC. It specifies CASSFGTGGALEQYF. V gene TRBV7-2 combines with J gene TRBJ2-7; TRBD1 matches at 11 bases. Per germline, CDR1 SGHTA and CDR2 FQGNSA. The CDR3 is made up of 15 amino acids. The J segment lost 7 bases and the V segment lost 3 bases, leaving 8 bases of the junction unmatched.

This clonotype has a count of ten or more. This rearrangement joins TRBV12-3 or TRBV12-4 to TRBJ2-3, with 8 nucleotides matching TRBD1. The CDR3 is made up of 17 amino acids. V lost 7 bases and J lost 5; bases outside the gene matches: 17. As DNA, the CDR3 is TGTGCCAGCACCCAGGACAGGGCGGCGGCAGGTGGAGATACGCAGTATTTT. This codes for CASTQDRAAAGGDTQYF.

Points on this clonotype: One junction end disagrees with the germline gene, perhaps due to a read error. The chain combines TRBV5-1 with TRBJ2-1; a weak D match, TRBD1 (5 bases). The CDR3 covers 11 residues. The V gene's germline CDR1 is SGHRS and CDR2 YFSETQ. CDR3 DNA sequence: TGCGCCAGCAGCTCATGGACGGGCAGGGTCTTC. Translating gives CASSSWTGRVF. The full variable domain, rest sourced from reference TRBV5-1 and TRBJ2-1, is KAGVTQTPRYLIKTRGQQVTLSCSPISGHRSVSWYQQTPGQGLQFLFEYFSETQRNKGNFPGRFSGRQFSNSRSEMNVSTLELGDSALYLCASSSWTGRVFGPGTRLTVL.

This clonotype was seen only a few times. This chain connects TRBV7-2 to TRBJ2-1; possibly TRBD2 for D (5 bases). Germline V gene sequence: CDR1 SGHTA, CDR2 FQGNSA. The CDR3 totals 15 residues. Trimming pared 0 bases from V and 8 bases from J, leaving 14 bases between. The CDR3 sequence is CASSLAYPTRDEQFF. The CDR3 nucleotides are TGTGCCAGCAGCTTAGCGTATCCGACGAGGGATGAGCAGTTCTTC.

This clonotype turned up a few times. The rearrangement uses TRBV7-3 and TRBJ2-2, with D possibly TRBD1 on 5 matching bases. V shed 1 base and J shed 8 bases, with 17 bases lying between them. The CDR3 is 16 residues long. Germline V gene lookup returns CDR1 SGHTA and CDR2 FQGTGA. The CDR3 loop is CASSLNGADPRGELFF. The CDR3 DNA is TGTGCCAGCAGCTTAAATGGGGCAGACCCCAGAGGGGAGCTGTTTTTT.

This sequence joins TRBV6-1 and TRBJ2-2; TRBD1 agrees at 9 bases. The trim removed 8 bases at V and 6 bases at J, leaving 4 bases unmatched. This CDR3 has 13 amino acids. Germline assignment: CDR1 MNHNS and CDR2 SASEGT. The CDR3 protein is CASQRDRAGELFF. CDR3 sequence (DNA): TGTGCCAGCCAGAGGGACAGGGCCGGGGAGCTGTTTTTT.